This T cell receptor beta chain came from a study of T cells after yellow fever vaccination. In the study overall: SMART-Seq v4 Ultra Low Input served to prepare low-cell-number fractions. Study-wide results and limits: Reappearance after the booster was observed for most primary-vaccination clones (roughly 95% CD4, over 70% CD8).

The CDR3 has 15 amino acids. The germline gives CDR1 SGHVS, CDR2 FQNEAQ. V lost 5 bases, J lost 7 bases, and 7 bases stayed unmatched. TCRdb processed the 5' RACE reads anew with MiXCR; each CDR3 protein has one entry. The profile shows over 110,000 distinct CDR3 sequences, less than 9.5% of them singletons. There are many counts of this clonotype. Its antigen is not known. V gene TRBV7-8 combines with J gene TRBJ1-4, with 10 bases that match TRBD1. The clonotype was recovered from a man aged 25 to 45 who received the YFV17D yellow fever vaccine. The material sequenced was CD4+ T cells sorted from PBMCs, taken 5 days after the yellow fever booster vaccination. CDR3 DNA sequence: TGTGCCAGCAGCGCACCGGGACAGGGGACTGAAAAACTGTTTTTT. Amino acid sequence: CASSAPGQGTEKLFF.